This is a list of T cell receptor beta chains from one sample in a study of identical twins. TCRdb fed the 5' RACE reads into MiXCR, producing one record per CDR3 protein. The sample yields about 700,000 distinct CDR3 sequences, less than 7% seen once. The sequencing input was naive T cells sorted from blood. These receptors were taken from a man aged 18 to 29 in good health. Both conserved end residues are part of each CDR3.

TRBV20-1,TRBJ2-5,CSARFIQETQYF
TRBV4-3,TRBJ2-2,CASSQGQGLTGELFF
TRBV15,TRBJ2-6,CATGQQATRSGANVLTF
TRBV29-1,TRBJ1-4,CSAGQGYEKLFF
TRBV20-1,TRBJ2-1,CSARAGALYEQFF
TRBV20-1,TRBJ1-2,CSADNRDRGYGYTF
TRBV5-1,TRBJ2-3,CASSRDGTSTDTQYF
TRBV5-1,TRBJ2-2,CASSLAQGRAGELFF
TRBV20-1,TRBJ2-1,CSAKRLAGALEQFF
TRBV6-5,TRBJ2-5,CASSYSSSGSSETQYF
TRBV5-6,TRBJ2-7,CASSLDGRGPYEQYF
TRBV5-8,TRBJ2-2,CASSSTGLGGELFF
TRBV6-5,TRBJ2-3,CASSSPGLDYTQYF
TRBV25-1,TRBJ2-5,CASSEPGTQETQYF
TRBV28,TRBJ2-1,CASSFPPRPNSGSNPYNEQFF
TRBV24-1,TRBJ1-5,CATSDRDRNQPQHF
TRBV27,TRBJ2-3,CASSLIPLVGADTQYF
TRBV7-2,TRBJ2-3,CASSFRASGIKRDTQYF
TRBV4-1,TRBJ2-2,CASSQLSWPGELFF
TRBV7-8,TRBJ1-3,CASSLVDRGPGNTIYF
TRBV11-2,TRBJ2-7,CASSNSWAASYEQYF
TRBV10-3,TRBJ1-4,CAISERSNEKLFF
TRBV4-1,TRBJ2-5,CASSQVQDRQETQYF
TRBV2,TRBJ2-3,CATSTLARGTDTQYF
TRBV7-9,TRBJ2-5,CASSSPQGLETQYF
TRBV19,TRBJ2-1,CASTRESTNEQFF
TRBV6-2/TRBV6-3,TRBJ2-5,CASSYSLAGDSETQYF
TRBV20-1,TRBJ1-4,CSASRVPTNEKLFF
TRBV6-2/TRBV6-3,TRBJ2-3,CASGESSPPDTQYF
TRBV29-1,TRBJ1-2,CSVGDPNYGYTF
TRBV29-1,TRBJ2-6,CSVESLTGSGANVLTF
TRBV10-3,TRBJ2-3,CAISESTGLAGSTDTQYF
TRBV27,TRBJ2-7,CASSLTSGMHEQYF
TRBV18,TRBJ2-3,CASSPSGYGASTDTQYF
TRBV20-1,TRBJ2-5,CSVARDSAETQYF
TRBV29-1,TRBJ1-1,CSVESQIEAFF
TRBV5-4,TRBJ2-5,CASSLEARETQYF
TRBV12-3/TRBV12-4,TRBJ1-5,CASSRTGSQPQHF
TRBV4-3,TRBJ1-2,CASSPGDRGFDGYTF
TRBV7-8,TRBJ2-7,CASSLQGRNEQYF